The 16 T cell receptor beta chains below come from one sample, sequenced in a study of T cell changes during pregnancy in multiple sclerosis (dated by TCRdb to the late 2010s). The library was prepared using the immunoSEQ multiplex PCR assay. The table comes from immuneACCESS by way of TCRdb, which keeps in-frame sequences with V and J called. Part of the clones is missing from these tables; in studies checked, under half for an unresolved V gene and the rest for unknown reasons. This sample has approximately 30,000 clones in its table, and 85% to 90% of those were observed once. Around 4.1% of the sample is held by the ten biggest clonotypes. The material sequenced was CD8+ T cells from peripheral blood mononuclear cells, taken after pregnancy. These receptors were collected from a female donor with multiple sclerosis, enrolled in a pregnancy study.

V gene TRBV4-2 combines with J gene TRBJ2-7, with 7 bases identical to TRBD2. The CDR3 loop spans 15 amino acids. Looked up from germline, CDR1 is LGHNA and CDR2 is YNFKEQ. The V segment lost 3 bases and the J segment 1 base; nucleotides outside the gene matches: 6. The CDR3, as DNA: TGTGCCAGCAGCCACTCCAGCGGGGCGTCCTACGAGCAGTACTTC. Protein: CASSHSSGASYEQYF.

This clone came up a few times. The chain links TRBV27 to TRBJ1-2; 9 nucleotides align to TRBD1. Germline V gives CDR1 MNHEY, CDR2 SMNVEV (reference sequence). This CDR3 is 13 amino acids long. Trimming removed 4 bases from V and 6 bases from J; junction bases left unmatched: 3. CDR3 amino acids: CASSYGTGNGYTF. CDR3 DNA sequence: TGTGCCAGCAGTTACGGGACAGGGAATGGCTACACCTTC.

This chain uses TRBV7-3 with TRBJ2-5, with TRBD1 matching over 10 bases. Germline V gives CDR1 SGHTA, CDR2 FQGTGA. With V trimmed by 2 bases and J by 6 bases, 3 bases remained unmatched. This CDR3 is 14 amino acids long. CDR3 sequence: CASSLPGQGKTQYF. DNA of the CDR3: TGTGCCAGCAGCTTACCGGGACAGGGGAAGACCCAGTACTTC.

This clone was observed once. The chain combines TRBV6-6 with TRBJ1-2; 7 bases are a match to TRBD1. CDR3 length equals 14 residues. Per the germline V gene, CDR1 is MNHNY and CDR2 is SVGAGI (reference sequence). The V and J ends lost 7 bases and 4 bases, in that order; junction bases with no gene match: 9. The chain's CDR3 is CASNPGQIFYGYTF. In DNA form, the CDR3 reads TGTGCCAGCAATCCGGGACAGATCTTCTATGGCTACACCTTC.

The chain uses TRBV9 and TRBJ1-5; D is unclear. The CDR3 consists of 15 residues. V gave up 3 bases and J gave up 0 bases, with 10 bases separating them. Germline loops: CDR1 SGDLS, CDR2 YYNGEE. DNA of the CDR3: TGTGCCAGCAGCGAGAGTATAGATAGCAATCAGCCCCAGCATTTT. This translates into CASSESIDSNQPQHF.

The gene calls are TRBV10-1 and TRBJ2-7; tentative D call: TRBD2 (5 bases). The CDR3 spans 10 residues. Germline CDR1 and CDR2: WNHNN and SYGVQD (reference sequence). Between the trimmed V and J ends, which lost 8 bases and 6 bases, there was a span of 8 bases. CDR3 sequence (DNA): TGCGCCAGCGGAGGCTCCGAGCAGTACTTC. This gives the protein CASGGSEQYF.

The chain recombines TRBV7-8 with TRBJ2-3; D unclear. Trimming took 10 bases from V and 5 from J, leaving 7 bases between them. The CDR3 is 10 amino acids. Germline V gene sequence: CDR1 SGHVS, CDR2 FQNEAQ. This CDR3 reads CATRLDTQYF. CDR3 DNA sequence: TGTGCCACCAGACTAGATACGCAGTATTTT.

V is TRBV6-1 and J is TRBJ2-7; the match to TRBD2 covers 9 bases. With 2 bases clipped from V and 2 bases from J, the junction kept 4 bases outside the gene matches. Germline CDR1 is MNHNS and CDR2 is SASEGT. CDR3 length: 15 amino acids. The CDR3 loop reads CASSEWGGGAYEQYF. The CDR3, as DNA: TGTGCCAGCAGTGAATGGGGCGGGGGGGCCTACGAGCAGTACTTC.

J is TRBJ1-6 and V is TRBV19; D is unclear. Germline assignment: CDR1 LNHDA and CDR2 SQIVND (reference sequence). Between the trimmed V and J ends, which lost 11 bases and 3 bases, there was a span of 14 bases. The CDR3 consists of 14 residues. In DNA form, the CDR3 reads TGTGCCTCAGCCAAAGCGGGCTATAATTCACCCCTCCACTTT. Its translation: CASAKAGYNSPLHF.

The V gene is TRBV6-5, the J gene TRBJ1-2, with D tentatively TRBD1 (5 bases). V was shortened by 4 bases and J by 8 bases, with 17 bases between the two germline ends. The CDR3 is 14 residues long. Germline CDR1 reads MNHEY; CDR2 reads SVGAGI. CDR3 DNA: TGTGCCAGCAGTTCTACTCAGGGTGCAATGGGCTACACCTTC. Its translation is CASSSTQGAMGYTF.

The J gene is TRBJ1-1, the V gene TRBV18; D not certain. This CDR3 is 15 amino acids long. The germline V gene encodes CDR1 KGHSH and CDR2 LQKENI. Trimming removed 1 base at V and 1 base at J, with 10 bases between. CDR3 sequence: CASSPLEGSNTEAFF. For the CDR3, the DNA is TGTGCCAGCTCACCACTCGAGGGCTCGAACACTGAAGCTTTCTTT.

V and J are TRBV6-4 and TRBJ2-3; D uncertain. There are 13 residues in the CDR3. V was shortened by 7 bases and J by 2 bases, with 10 bases between the two germline ends. Germline V lookup: CDR1 MRHNA, CDR2 SNTAGT. CDR3 nucleotide sequence: TGTGCCAGCACCAAGACACCCACAGATACGCAGTATTTT. It specifies CASTKTPTDTQYF.

V is TRBV9 and J is TRBJ2-5; 8 nucleotides line up with TRBD2. The J call may be incorrect, as the DNA end agrees better with TRBJ2-7. The CDR3 length is 16 residues. CDR1 is SGDLS, CDR2 YYNGEE, per germline. The chain's CDR3 is CASSVDSGGGSYEQYF. CDR3 sequence (DNA): TGTGCCAGCAGCGTAGACAGCGGGGGTGGGTCCTACGAGCAGTACTTC.

The rearrangement links TRBV5-6 to TRBJ2-5; 9 nucleotides align to TRBD2. With 0 bases clipped from V and 5 bases from J, the junction kept 8 bases outside the gene matches. Looked up from germline, CDR1 is SGHDT and CDR2 is YYEEEE. CDR3 length: 16 residues. CDR3 loop: CASSLAGGGARETQYF. In DNA form, the CDR3 reads TGTGCCAGCAGCTTGGCCGGCGGGGGGGCTCGGGAGACCCAGTACTTC. The variable domain in full, with the rest retrieved from reference TRBV5-6 and TRBJ2-5, is DAGVTQSPTHLIKTRGQQVTLRCSPKSGHDTVSWYQQALGQGPQFIFQYYEEEERQRGNFPDRFSGHQFPNYSSELNVNALLLGDSALYLCASSLAGGGARETQYFGPGTRLLVL.

V is TRBV13 and J is TRBJ2-1; TRBD2 is a possible D gene (6 bases). V was pared by 7 bases and J by 4 bases, with 14 bases between. The V gene's germline CDR1 is PRHDT and CDR2 FYEKMQ (reference sequence). The CDR3 is 14 amino acids. The CDR3 spells CASIPWGVYNEQFF. The DNA of the CDR3 is TGTGCCAGCATCCCCTGGGGGGTTTACAATGAGCAGTTCTTC.

The V call is TRBV4-1, the J call TRBJ2-4; a possible D gene is TRBD2 (5 bases). V was trimmed by 1 base and J by 7 bases, leaving 8 bases between them. The CDR3 extends over 13 amino acids. The germline gives CDR1 MGHRA, CDR2 YSYEKL. The CDR3 sequence is CASSQVGKNIQYF. CDR3 in DNA: TGCGCCAGCAGCCAAGTCGGGAAGAACATTCAGTACTTC.